This T cell receptor (beta chain) stems from a study of T cell changes during pregnancy in multiple sclerosis. With 5 bases removed from V and 7 bases from J, the gap between germline ends came to 8 bases. This CDR3 is built from 10 residues. CDR1 and CDR2 (germline): GTSNPN, SVGIG (reference sequence). Using immunoSEQ multiplex PCR, the repertoire was profiled, and TCRdb retains in-frame clones only, with some absent. The data show tens of thousands of clones, with roughly 87% seen just once and roughly 1.2% held by the top ten. This receptor was taken from a female donor with multiple sclerosis, enrolled in a pregnancy study. The chain joins TRBV30 to TRBJ1-2; D may be TRBD1 (6 bases). The sequences come from CD4+ T cells from peripheral blood mononuclear cells, collected in the first trimester of pregnancy. The CDR3 nucleotides read TGTGCCTGGGGACAGCGTGGCTACACCTTC. Translating gives CAWGQRGYTF.